Presented here are 21 T cell receptor beta chains from one specimen sequenced in a study of shared clonotypes between healthy human individuals. Clones were sequenced by immunoSEQ multiplex PCR, and TCRdb holds only the in-frame ones, with some missing. Of about 1 million clones in the sample, about 75% are singletons; the top ten hold 1.4%. Sequencing was done on a sample of memory CD4+ T cells sorted from blood. Documented subset: CD45RA-negative fraction. All receptors derive from a man aged 18 to 30 in good health.

This clone was found many times. The J gene is TRBJ2-7, the V gene TRBV15; a possible D gene is TRBD2 (6 bases). The CDR3 is 13 residues long. V was shortened by 0 bases and J by 7 bases, with 10 bases between the two germline ends. Germline-derived CDR1 and CDR2 are LNHNV and YYDKDF (reference sequence). The CDR3 sequence: CATSRESAGEQYF. Written as DNA, the CDR3 is TGTGCCACCAGCAGAGAGTCGGCGGGGGAGCAGTACTTC. Full variable domain (rest looked up from reference TRBV15 and TRBJ2-7): DAMVIQNPRYQVTQFGKPVTLSCSQTLNHNVMYWYQQKSSQAPKLLFHYYDKDFNNEADTPDNFQSRRPNTSFCFLDIRSPGLGDTAMYLCATSRESAGEQYFGPGTRLTVT.

The chain combines TRBV9 with TRBJ1-6; 10 nucleotides match TRBD1. CDR1 is SGDLS, CDR2 YYNGEE, per germline. The V and J ends lost 4 bases and 7 bases, in that order; junction bases with no gene match: 8. The CDR3 length is 16 residues. The CDR3 reads CASSQVPDRGNSPLHF. DNA of the CDR3: TGTGCCAGCAGCCAAGTCCCGGACAGGGGGAATTCACCCCTCCACTTT. Together with reference TRBV9 and TRBJ1-6, the CDR3 gives the full variable domain: DSGVTQTPKHLITATGQRVTLRCSPRSGDLSVYWYQQSLDQGLQFLIQYYNGEERAKGNILERFSAQQFPDLHSELNLSSLELGDSALYFCASSQVPDRGNSPLHFGNGTRLTVT.

The chain couples TRBV7-2 to TRBJ1-5; tentatively, D is TRBD1 (6 bases). Germline V lookup: CDR1 SGHTA, CDR2 FQGNSA. This CDR3 spans 15 amino acids. Trimming took off 1 base at V and 5 bases at J, with 12 bases between the two ends. CDR3 protein: CASSLGQGQHQPQHF. In DNA form, the CDR3 reads TGTGCCAGCAGCTTAGGGCAGGGGCAACATCAGCCCCAGCATTTT.

The V gene is TRBV29-1, the J gene TRBJ2-4; unclear D gene. The CDR3 covers 13 residues. Germline V gene lookup returns CDR1 SQVTM and CDR2 ANQGSEA. The ends were cut back, 6 bases at V and 0 bases at J, with 9 bases in the middle. CDR3 DNA: TGCAGCGTCCCGGTAGGAGCCAAAAACATTCAGTACTTC. Translation: CSVPVGAKNIQYF.

To note about this clone: Other DNA sequences in this specimen translate into the identical CDR3. This chain links TRBV6-1 with TRBJ1-5; D uncertain. The CDR3 is 13 amino acids. V was shortened by 0 bases and J by 4 bases, with 4 bases between the two germline ends. CDR1 and CDR2 (germline): MNHNS, SASEGT. The CDR3 DNA is TGTGCCAGCAGTGAAGCGCGGAATCAGCCCCAGCATTTT. Residues: CASSEARNQPQHF.

J is TRBJ1-3 and V is TRBV20-1; D ambiguous. The CDR3 is made up of 11 amino acids. Per germline, CDR1 DFQATT and CDR2 SNEGSKA (reference sequence). V lost 3 bases, J lost 7 bases, and 7 bases lay in between. CDR3 DNA: TGCAGTGCTAGTTTAAGGAACACCATATATTTT. This codes for CSASLRNTIYF.

This clone was recorded once. The chain uses TRBV9 and TRBJ2-2; D is uncertain. V lost 0 bases to trimming and J lost 2 bases, with 11 bases between them. This CDR3 contains 16 residues. The germline V gene has CDR1 SGDLS and CDR2 YYNGEE. The DNA of the CDR3 is TGTGCCAGCAGCGTAGGACGGATCCTCAACACCGGGGAGCTGTTTTTT. As protein: CASSVGRILNTGELFF.

Comment on this clone: Other DNA sequences within the sample encode an identical CDR3. V usage is TRBV30 and J usage is TRBJ1-5, with 10 positions matching TRBD1. CDR1 and CDR2 from the germline V gene are GTSNPN and SVGIG (reference sequence). Trimming cost V 3 bases and J 6 bases; bases outside gene matches: 2. The length of the CDR3 is 13 residues. The CDR3 reads CAWRGQGGQPQHF. The CDR3 DNA reads as TGTGCCTGGAGAGGACAGGGGGGTCAGCCCCAGCATTTT.

The chain combines TRBV29-1 with TRBJ2-3; unclear D gene. V was trimmed by 6 bases and J by 3 bases, leaving 16 bases between them. The CDR3 totals 14 residues. Per the germline V gene, CDR1 is SQVTM and CDR2 is ANQGSEA. CDR3 nucleotides: TGCAGCGTCGCCGATCGACCACGGACAGATACGCAGTATTTT. Its protein is CSVADRPRTDTQYF.

This chain joins TRBV30 and TRBJ2-3, with 11 bases aligning to TRBD2. J was trimmed by 1 base and V by 3 bases; bases with no gene match: 6. The length of the CDR3 is 16 residues. Germline CDR1 reads GTSNPN; CDR2 reads SVGIG (reference sequence). The CDR3 loop is CAWSALAGGRTDTQYF. In DNA form, the CDR3 reads TGTGCCTGGAGCGCTCTAGCGGGAGGTCGCACAGATACGCAGTATTTT.

The rearrangement joins TRBV18 to TRBJ2-5; TRBD2 might be the D (5 bases). The V end lost 10 bases, the J end lost 2 bases, and 14 bases lay between the germline ends. CDR1 and CDR2 (germline): KGHSH, LQKENI. The CDR3 runs to 13 residues. The CDR3 sequence: CATLRGVQETQYF. CDR3 bases: TGTGCCACCTTACGGGGTGTACAAGAGACCCAGTACTTC.

The V call is TRBV6-1, the J call TRBJ1-6, with D perhaps matching TRBD1 (5 bases). The CDR3 totals 15 residues. CDR1 MNHNS and CDR2 SASEGT come from the germline V gene. Trimming pared 6 bases from V and 8 bases from J, leaving 17 bases between. In DNA form, the CDR3 reads TGTGCCAGCAGCGGACGGGGACGGCCACATTCACCCCTCCACTTT. It codes for CASSGRGRPHSPLHF.

This clone was seen once. The chain has TRBV5-1 and TRBJ2-5; 8 bases match TRBD2. Per germline, CDR1 SGHRS and CDR2 YFSETQ. Unmatched junction bases numbered 5, after V lost 0 bases and J lost 1 base. There are 16 residues in the CDR3. CDR3 nucleotide sequence: TGCGCCAGCAGCTTGGGACATACTAGCGGCCAAGAGACCCAGTACTTC. It codes for CASSLGHTSGQETQYF.

V and J are TRBV10-3 and TRBJ1-1, with unresolved D. V was shortened by 11 bases and J by 2 bases, with 15 bases between the two germline ends. The length of the CDR3 is 13 residues. CDR1 and CDR2 (germline): ENHRY, SYGVKD. The chain's CDR3 is CAGRGSTNTEAFF. CDR3 in DNA: TGTGCCGGCCGGGGTAGTACTAACACTGAAGCTTTCTTT.

The rearrangement links TRBV4-3 to TRBJ2-3; the D is unclear. The CDR3 consists of 15 residues. CDR1 is LGHNA and CDR2 is YSLEER in the germline V gene. V lost 1 base to trimming and J lost 1 base, with 9 bases between them. CDR3 amino acids: CASSQGLDGTDTQYF. The CDR3 nucleotides are TGCGCCAGCAGCCAAGGGCTAGACGGCACAGATACGCAGTATTTT.

CDR3 sequence: CASSLAVALAHEQFF. In nucleotides, the CDR3 is TGTGCCAGCAGCTTAGCGGTGGCATTAGCCCATGAGCAGTTCTTC. This chain links TRBV7-2 with TRBJ2-1; D gene ambiguous. CDR3 size: 15 residues. V gave up 0 bases and J gave up 8 bases, with 14 bases separating them. Germline V gene sequence: CDR1 SGHTA, CDR2 FQGNSA. The entire variable domain, with the rest obtained from reference TRBV7-2 and TRBJ2-1, is as follows: GAGVSQSPSNKVTEKGKDVELRCDPISGHTALYWYRQSLGQGLEFLIYFQGNSAPDKSGLPSDRFSAERTGGSVSTLTIQRTQQEDSAVYLCASSLAVALAHEQFFGPGTRLTVL.

The V gene is TRBV7-9, the J gene TRBJ2-7; 7 bases agree with TRBD1. The CDR3 covers 14 residues. V lost 0 bases and J lost 9; bases outside the gene matches: 8. Germline-derived CDR1 and CDR2 are SEHNR and FQNEAQ (reference sequence). The CDR3 nucleotides read TGTGCCAGCAGCTTAGCGACGACAGGGACCGCGCAGTACTTC. It is translated as CASSLATTGTAQYF.

The CDR3 DNA is TGTGCCAGTAGTATGCGGGGCCGCACAGATACGCAGTATTTT. Protein product: CASSMRGRTDTQYF. The chain combines TRBV19 with TRBJ2-3; D is possibly TRBD2 (6 bases). The V end lost 3 bases, the J end lost 1 base, and 8 bases lay between the germline ends. CDR3 length: 14 amino acids. The germline V gene encodes CDR1 LNHDA and CDR2 SQIVND (reference sequence).

A word on this clone: An end of the junction differs from the germline gene, which may be a read error. The rearrangement links TRBV9 to TRBJ2-1; TRBD2 matches at 7 bases. Germline CDR1 and CDR2: SGDLS and YYNGEE. The CDR3 covers 15 residues. CDR3: CANSVDGGSSNEQFF. CDR3 bases: TGTGCCAACAGCGTAGACGGCGGGAGTTCTAATGAGCAGTTCTTC.

Details on this clone: Other nucleotide sequences from this sample produce the same CDR3. The V and J genes are TRBV5-4 and TRBJ1-5; 7 bases are a match to TRBD1. Germline-derived CDR1 and CDR2 are SGHNT and YYREEE (reference sequence). The CDR3 has 13 amino acids. V shed 0 bases, J shed 7 bases, and the junction held 1 base outside the gene matches. Here the CDR3 DNA reads TGTGCCAGCAGCTTGGACAGGGGCCAGCCCCAGCATTTT. It encodes CASSLDRGQPQHF.

A note on this clone: Other DNA sequences in the sample encode the same CDR3. This CDR3 reads CASSSRSYEQYF. CDR3 DNA sequence: TGTGCCAGCAGCTCTCGGTCCTACGAGCAGTACTTC. The chain links TRBV5-6 to TRBJ2-7, with D unclear. This CDR3 is built from 12 residues. The V end was cut by 3 bases, the J end by 1 base, with 5 bases between. The V gene's germline CDR1 is SGHDT and CDR2 YYEEEE.